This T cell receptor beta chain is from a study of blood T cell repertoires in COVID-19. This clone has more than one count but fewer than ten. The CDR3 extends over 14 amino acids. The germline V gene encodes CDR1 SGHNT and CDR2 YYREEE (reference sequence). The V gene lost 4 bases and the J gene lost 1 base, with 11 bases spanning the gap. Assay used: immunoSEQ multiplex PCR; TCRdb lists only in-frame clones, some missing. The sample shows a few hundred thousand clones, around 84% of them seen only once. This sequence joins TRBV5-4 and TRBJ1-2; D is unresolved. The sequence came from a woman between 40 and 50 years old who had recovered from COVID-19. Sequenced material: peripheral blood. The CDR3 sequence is CASSPWGGNYGYTF. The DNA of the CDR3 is TGTGCCAGCAGCCCCTGGGGAGGTAACTATGGCTACACCTTC.